Sequencing of this T cell receptor beta chain was carried out in a study of blood T cell repertoires in COVID-19. Across the whole study: Sites in the United States, Italy and Spain provided acute and convalescent COVID-19 samples.

V lost 2 bases to trimming and J lost 6 bases, with 19 bases between them. CDR1 and CDR2 from the germline V gene are LGHNA and YSLEER. The CDR3 runs to 16 residues. This clone was seen only a few times. Some clones are missing from TCRdb's copy, which holds only in-frame ones; the method was immunoSEQ multiplex PCR. The table includes under 200,000 clones, around 86% detected once. The source material was peripheral blood. The chain joins TRBV4-3 to TRBJ1-2, with TRBD1 as a possible D gene (5 bases). The receptor was isolated from a man in his sixties with COVID-19, enrolled during active disease. CDR3 amino acids: CASSQSAGTGLNGYTF. CDR3 sequence (DNA): TGCGCCAGCAGCCAATCTGCCGGGACTGGGTTGAATGGCTACACCTTC.